The clone carrying this T cell receptor (beta chain) came up a few times. Its antigen is not identified. The isolated RNA, all of it, was reverse transcribed, so expressed TCRB transcripts were what got sequenced. The data were produced by immunoSEQ multiplex PCR, yet TCRdb's version contains in-frame clones alone and is incomplete. In the table there are nearly 700,000 clones, around 15% of which are singletons. The data were taken from a study of beta chain features in type 1 diabetes. Study-level results: Cells carrying high TCR expression could end up over-represented when cDNA is sequenced. When VDJ junctions were examined, type 1 diabetes patients showed fewer insertions and more deletions. A potential PCR bias toward shorter templates would be equal in patient and control samples. Within each of all four CD4+ subsets, Type 1 diabetes patients had TCRB CDR3s that were moderately but significantly shorter.

The material sequenced was naive CD4+ T cells from blood. This TCR was sampled from a young man with type 1 diabetes.

CDR3 in amino acids: CASSLAQAGLIYNEQFF. The CDR3 DNA is TGTGCCAGCAGCTTAGCCCAAGCGGGGCTTATTTACAATGAGCAGTTCTTC. The rearrangement links TRBV7-2 to TRBJ2-1; 7 positions match TRBD2. The CDR3 length is 17 residues. Germline values: CDR1 SGHTA, CDR2 FQGNSA. V was pared by 0 bases and J by 4 bases, with 9 bases of the junction left unmatched.